This TCR beta chain was profiled in a study of blood T cells in healthy people across ages. For the study at large: Using template switching, researchers captured about one barcoded beta molecule for each two T cells. Study-wide results and caveats: A roughly linear age-dependent decrease characterized TCR beta diversity per million T cells.

Isolation per sample recovered at least 6 million PBMCs. The length of the CDR3 is 14 residues. V gave up 5 bases and J gave up 2 bases; unmatched junction bases: 4. Germline lookup yields CDR1 SGHTA and CDR2 FQGNSA. The use of a sample-barcoded 5' primer and a J-beta primer mix characterized a second PCR of roughly 6 to 12 cycles. One entry per CDR3 protein, called by TCRdb with MiXCR from the 5' RACE reads. Among some 930,000 distinct CDR3 sequences listed, 25% to 30% were seen once. This clonotype was detected only a few times. Antigen specificity is unknown. The same sample was also used in a study of T cells of mothers and their children.

This TCR was recovered from a woman between 35 and 50 years old in good health. The chain links TRBV7-2 to TRBJ1-1, with TRBD1 matching 8 bases. Sequencing was done on a sample of blood. The CDR3 region has the DNA TGTGCCAGCAGCACGGACAGGGTAAACACTGAAGCTTTCTTT. It translates to CASSTDRVNTEAFF.